This is a list of T cell receptor beta chains from one sample in a study of T cell responses to AZD1222 COVID-19 vaccine. The protocol was immunoSEQ multiplex PCR, while the TCRdb copy is restricted to in-frame clones and leaves out a portion. The table has some 150,000 clones, 85% to 90% seen once; the top ten hold 5.5% to 6%. Material: peripheral blood, obtained on day 0 of MenACWY control vaccination. The receptor source for this set is an adult in good health. CDR3s include the opening cysteine and the closing phenylalanine or tryptophan. The D gene is left open where the match is weak. Rows give clone size only sometimes, using once, few, many, or a class for an expanded clone.

DNA: TGTGCCAGCAGCGTAGGGGGACAGAGAGATGAAAAACTGTTTTTT; CDR3: CASSVGGQRDEKLFF; size: .; D: TRBD1; J: TRBJ1-4; length: 15; V: TRBV9
DNA: TGCGCCAGCAGCTTGGAGGGGGTTGGCAATCAGCCCCAGCATTTT; CDR3: CASSLEGVGNQPQHF; size: .; D: .; J: TRBJ1-5; length: 15; V: TRBV5-1
DNA: TGTGCCAGCTCCCCTACTGCGACAACCCAACTGTTTTTT; CDR3: CASSPTATTQLFF; size: .; D: .; J: TRBJ1-4; length: 13; V: TRBV18
DNA: TGTGCCAGCAGCCCCCAACGGTTGGGACTGTCGAACACCGGGGAGCTGTTTTTT; CDR3: CASSPQRLGLSNTGELFF; size: few; D: .; J: TRBJ2-2; length: 18; V: TRBV7-8
DNA: TGTGCCAGTAGTATTCTTGGAAAATCCCTGGAGGAGACCCAGTACTTC; CDR3: CASSILGKSLEETQYF; size: .; D: .; J: TRBJ2-5; length: 16; V: TRBV19
DNA: TGCGCCAGCAGTCCTAGCGGGAGCTCCTACAATGAGCAGTTCTTC; CDR3: CASSPSGSSYNEQFF; size: .; D: TRBD2; J: TRBJ2-1; length: 15; V: TRBV5-1
DNA: TGTGCCAGTTACCCACAGACCTCTAACTATGGCTACACCTTC; CDR3: CASYPQTSNYGYTF; size: .; D: .; J: TRBJ1-2; length: 14; V: TRBV28
DNA: TGTGCCAGCAGCCCACCAGGTGGGGCAAATAATGAAAAACTGTTTTTT; CDR3: CASSPPGGANNEKLFF; size: .; D: .; J: TRBJ1-4; length: 16; V: TRBV7-9
DNA: TGTGCCAGCAGCTTTAACAGGAACACTGAAGCTTTCTTT; CDR3: CASSFNRNTEAFF; size: .; D: .; J: TRBJ1-1; length: 13; V: TRBV7-7
DNA: TGTGCCAGCAGCTCAGGGGTTCATTCGGAGCAGTACTTC; CDR3: CASSSGVHSEQYF; size: .; D: .; J: TRBJ2-7; length: 13; V: TRBV7-2
DNA: TGTGCCTGGAGTGTTAGACTAGCGAACACCGGGGAGCTGTTTTTT; CDR3: CAWSVRLANTGELFF; size: .; D: .; J: TRBJ2-2; length: 15; V: TRBV30
DNA: TGTGCCAGCAGAGGCCAGAGGACAGCTAACTATGGCTACACCTTC; CDR3: CASRGQRTANYGYTF; size: .; D: .; J: TRBJ1-2; length: 15; V: TRBV2
DNA: TGCAGCGTTGTTTGGGGTCCAGAGACCCAGTACTTC; CDR3: CSVVWGPETQYF; size: .; D: .; J: TRBJ2-5; length: 12; V: TRBV29-1
DNA: TGTGCCAGCAGTCTCAAACAGGGTCCCTACGAGCAGTACTTC; CDR3: CASSLKQGPYEQYF; size: .; D: .; J: TRBJ2-7; length: 14; V: TRBV27
DNA: TGTGCCAGCAGTTCTCCGGGGGAACGGACTGAAGCTTTCTTT; CDR3: CASSSPGERTEAFF; size: .; D: .; J: TRBJ1-1; length: 14; V: TRBV28
DNA: TGTGCCAGCAGCTTAGCGACTAGCGGTGTGGATACGCAGTATTTT; CDR3: CASSLATSGVDTQYF; size: .; D: TRBD2; J: TRBJ2-3; length: 15; V: TRBV7-8
DNA: TGTGCCAGCAGCCAGGCGGTGGAGAGGGGGAGGGCTTTCTTT; CDR3: CASSQAVERGRAFF; size: .; D: .; J: TRBJ1-1; length: 14; V: TRBV3-1/TRBV3-2
DNA: TGTGCCAGCAGCTTGGTAACAGGAGCGAACACTGAAGCTTTCTTT; CDR3: CASSLVTGANTEAFF; size: .; D: .; J: TRBJ1-1; length: 15; V: TRBV5-8
DNA: TGTGCCAGCACCACCCGGACAGGGGCTGGAAACACCATATATTTT; CDR3: CASTTRTGAGNTIYF; size: .; D: TRBD1; J: TRBJ1-3; length: 15; V: TRBV6-5
DNA: TGTGCCAGCAAGAGCCAGGGTGGCTCTGGAAACACCATATATTTT; CDR3: CASKSQGGSGNTIYF; size: .; D: .; J: TRBJ1-3; length: 15; V: TRBV6-5
DNA: TGTGCCAGCAGTTACCAGCAAGAGACCCAGTACTTC; CDR3: CASSYQQETQYF; size: .; D: .; J: TRBJ2-5; length: 12; V: TRBV6-6
DNA: TGTGCTAGTGGGATGAGACAGGGGGCCGATTCCTCCTACAATGAGCAGTTCTTC; CDR3: CASGMRQGADSSYNEQFF; size: .; D: TRBD1; J: TRBJ2-1; length: 18; V: TRBV12-5
DNA: TGCGCCAGCAGCTTGGACACGAACACTGAAGCTTTCTTT; CDR3: CASSLDTNTEAFF; size: few; D: .; J: TRBJ1-1; length: 13; V: TRBV5-1
DNA: TGTGCCAGTAGTGTGACAGGGGTGCCTGAAGCTTTCTTT; CDR3: CASSVTGVPEAFF; size: .; D: TRBD1; J: TRBJ1-1; length: 13; V: TRBV19
DNA: TGCGCCAGCAGCCCCTCAATGGGACAGGCCGCCAATGAGCAGTTCTTC; CDR3: CASSPSMGQAANEQFF; size: .; D: TRBD1; J: TRBJ2-1; length: 16; V: TRBV4-1
DNA: TGCGCCAGCAGCTTGTTCCCCCTCAGACAGGGGAGCACAGATACGCAGTATTTT; CDR3: CASSLFPLRQGSTDTQYF; size: .; D: TRBD1; J: TRBJ2-3; length: 18; V: TRBV5-1
DNA: TGCAGTGCTAGTGGTATCGTTGGGACAGTGAACACTGAAGCTTTCTTT; CDR3: CSASGIVGTVNTEAFF; size: .; D: TRBD1; J: TRBJ1-1; length: 16; V: TRBV20-1
DNA: TGTGCCAGCAGCTTCCTCGGACAGGGAAGGAACACTGAAGCTTTCTTT; CDR3: CASSFLGQGRNTEAFF; size: once; D: TRBD1; J: TRBJ1-1; length: 16; V: TRBV7-2
DNA: TGTGCCAGTAGTATGGTGGCAGGGGGAAAGGACACTGAAGCTTTCTTT; CDR3: CASSMVAGGKDTEAFF; size: .; D: TRBD1; J: TRBJ1-1; length: 16; V: TRBV19
DNA: TGTGCTAGTGGGGAACACAACTCTGGAAACACCATATATTTT; CDR3: CASGEHNSGNTIYF; size: once; D: .; J: TRBJ1-3; length: 14; V: TRBV12-5
DNA: TGTGCCAGCTCACCATCCCCGGGACAGCCAGAGTACACTGAAGCTTTCTTT; CDR3: CASSPSPGQPEYTEAFF; size: .; D: TRBD1; J: TRBJ1-1; length: 17; V: TRBV18